This TCR beta chain was captured by sequencing in a study of blood T cell repertoires in COVID-19. Original analysis: Counts of nucleated cells, estimated from reference gene primer amplification, were obtained. Repertoires were generated with immunoSEQ multiplex PCR, while TCRdb's copy carries only in-frame clones and drops some. V and J calls and clone size are copied from that table; D and trimming were computed from the DNA. The table records over 200,000 clones, roughly nine tenths of them present only once. V lost 2 bases to trimming and J lost 5 bases, with 4 bases between them. The CDR3 totals 12 residues. The germline gives CDR1 KGHDR, CDR2 SFDVKD. Participants, about 18 to 100 years old, spanned under 30 US areas. Cohorts were determined from participant-reported clinical history. What the recovered Cohort 3 donors had was two negative PCRs, clearance, or symptom resolution.

This rearrangement joins TRBV24-1 to TRBJ2-3; unclear D gene. Material for sequencing was PBMCs or T cells enriched from blood (not recorded which). This clonotype originated in a man between 25 and 39 years old who had recovered from COVID-19. The CDR3 spells CATSDYKDTQYF. DNA for the CDR3: TGTGCCACCAGTGATTATAAAGATACGCAGTATTTT.